This is a list of T cell receptor beta chains from one sample in a study of OX40 agonist ivuxolimab in advanced cancers. Repertoires were generated with immunoSEQ multiplex PCR, while TCRdb's copy carries only in-frame clones and drops some. Found here are roughly 100,000 clones, around 90% of them singletons; the top ten hold about 7.7%. Sequences were derived from CD4+ or CD8+ T cells sorted from blood, sampled in a trial of the OX40 agonist ivuxolimab. These receptors all stem from an adult with an advanced solid tumor such as melanoma, head and neck, liver or kidney cancer. CDR3s include the opening cysteine and the closing phenylalanine or tryptophan. D genes are given only for firm matches. Clone size is not always given. Where it is, it says once, few, many or a class for expanded clones.

size: -
J: TRBJ2-7
D: -
V: TRBV5-4
DNA: TGTGCCAGCAGCTTCAACCTAGGTGACTACGAGCAGTACTTC
CDR3: CASSFNLGDYEQYF

size: few
J: TRBJ2-7
D: TRBD2
V: TRBV9
DNA: TGTGCCAGCAGCCAGGGACTAGCGGGCTACGAGCAGTACTTC
CDR3: CASSQGLAGYEQYF

size: -
J: TRBJ2-1
D: TRBD2
V: TRBV6-7
DNA: TGTGCCAGCAGTTACTTTAGCGGGCCCCCATCCGCGGCGCACAATGAGCAGTTCTTC
CDR3: CASSYFSGPPSAAHNEQFF

size: -
J: TRBJ2-7
D: TRBD2
V: TRBV27
DNA: TGTGCCAGCAGTGCGCGCGGGAGGACGGGCGAGCAGTACTTC
CDR3: CASSARGRTGEQYF

size: -
J: TRBJ2-1
D: -
V: TRBV5-5
DNA: TGTGCCAGCAGCCTATCGCAGGGGTTTCCCTTCAATGAGCAGTTCTTC
CDR3: CASSLSQGFPFNEQFF

size: once
J: TRBJ1-1
D: -
V: TRBV2
DNA: TGTGCCAGCATTCTGACGTATGAAGCTTTCTTT
CDR3: CASILTYEAFF

size: -
J: TRBJ2-1
D: -
V: TRBV27
DNA: TGTGCCAGTTCAGCGGCTAGCTCCTACAATGAGCAGTTCTTC
CDR3: CASSAASSYNEQFF

size: -
J: TRBJ1-1
D: TRBD1
V: TRBV9
DNA: TGTGCCAGCAGCTTCCGACAGGGTGTCACTGAAGCTTTCTTT
CDR3: CASSFRQGVTEAFF

size: -
J: TRBJ2-7
D: -
V: TRBV7-9
DNA: TGTGCCAGCAGCTTAGTGGGGTACGAATACGAGCAGTACTTC
CDR3: CASSLVGYEYEQYF

size: -
J: TRBJ1-1
D: -
V: TRBV19
DNA: TGTGCCAGTTCCCCCGGGTTCTCACGTGAAGCTTTCTTT
CDR3: CASSPGFSREAFF

size: -
J: TRBJ2-2
D: -
V: TRBV5-1
DNA: TGCGCCAGCAGCTTGACGCCTTCGAACACCGGGGAGCTGTTTTTT
CDR3: CASSLTPSNTGELFF

size: -
J: TRBJ2-7
D: TRBD1
V: TRBV5-1
DNA: TGCGCCAGCAGCCCCGGGGACAGGGGGGGCTACGAGCAGTACTTC
CDR3: CASSPGDRGGYEQYF

size: -
J: TRBJ1-2
D: -
V: TRBV5-4
DNA: TGTGCCAGCAGCCGGGGAGGGGCGGACTATGGCTACACCTTC
CDR3: CASSRGGADYGYTF

size: -
J: TRBJ1-2
D: -
V: TRBV5-4
DNA: TGTGCCAGCAGCTTGGACGGGGTAACTGGCTACACCTTC
CDR3: CASSLDGVTGYTF

size: -
J: TRBJ1-4
D: -
V: TRBV7-8
DNA: TGTGCCAGCAGCGGAGACAGGACAGAGACTGCAACTAATGAAAAACTGTTTTTT
CDR3: CASSGDRTETATNEKLFF

size: -
J: TRBJ2-1
D: TRBD2
V: TRBV11-2
DNA: TGTGCCAGCAGCTACCGGACTAGCGGGAGGGTAGAGCAGTTCTTC
CDR3: CASSYRTSGRVEQFF

size: -
J: TRBJ2-7
D: TRBD2
V: TRBV4-1
DNA: TGCGCCAGCAGCCTACGTTTCGGGCGGGAGAGCTCCTACGAGCAGTACTTC
CDR3: CASSLRFGRESSYEQYF

size: -
J: TRBJ1-4
D: TRBD1
V: TRBV6-6
DNA: TGTGCCAGCAGTTACGCATTGGACAGGGACGAAAAACTGTTTTTT
CDR3: CASSYALDRDEKLFF

size: -
J: TRBJ2-7
D: TRBD1
V: TRBV4-1
DNA: TGCGCCAGCAGCCCAAAGACAGGGAGCTCCTACGAGCAGTACTTC
CDR3: CASSPKTGSSYEQYF

size: -
J: TRBJ1-1
D: -
V: TRBV7-6
DNA: TGTGCCAGCAGCTTAGAAGAGGGGACTGAAGCTTTCTTT
CDR3: CASSLEEGTEAFF

size: -
J: TRBJ1-5
D: -
V: TRBV28
DNA: TGTGCCAGCAGATGGACAGGCAATCAGCCCCAGCATTTT
CDR3: CASRWTGNQPQHF

size: -
J: TRBJ2-3
D: TRBD2
V: TRBV28
DNA: TGTGCCAGCACCTTGATAGCGGGTGGCACAGATACGCAGTATTTT
CDR3: CASTLIAGGTDTQYF

size: -
J: TRBJ2-7
D: TRBD1
V: TRBV5-1
DNA: TGCGCCAGCAGCTTTATGGGACAGGGGAGGCACGAGCAGTACTTC
CDR3: CASSFMGQGRHEQYF

size: -
J: TRBJ2-7
D: TRBD1
V: TRBV6-1
DNA: TGTGCCAGCAGTGTAACGGGACAGGGGTCCTACGAGCAGTACTTC
CDR3: CASSVTGQGSYEQYF

size: -
J: TRBJ2-1
D: -
V: TRBV5-4
DNA: TGTGCCAGCAGCTTGCAAAGCTCCTACAATGAGCAGTTCTTC
CDR3: CASSLQSSYNEQFF

size: -
J: TRBJ2-3
D: TRBD2
V: TRBV9
DNA: TGTGCCAGCAGCGTGAGCGGGGGCACAGATACGCAGTATTTT
CDR3: CASSVSGGTDTQYF

size: -
J: TRBJ1-4
D: -
V: TRBV10-3
DNA: TGTGCCATCAGTGAGTCGCCGTACCGTGGGACTGAAAAACTGTTTTTT
CDR3: CAISESPYRGTEKLFF

size: -
J: TRBJ2-1
D: -
V: TRBV6-1
DNA: TGTGCCAGCAGTGGTCGGGGCTTCTCGCTTCCTCCACTACGGTACAATGAGCAGTTCTTC
CDR3: CASSGRGFSLPPLRYNEQFF

size: once
J: TRBJ2-1
D: -
V: TRBV21-1
DNA: TGTGCCAGCAGCAAAGCGAACCGGGACTCCACCTACAATGAGCAGTTCTTC
CDR3: CASSKANRDSTYNEQFF

size: -
J: TRBJ2-7
D: TRBD2
V: TRBV28
DNA: TGTGCCAGCAACCTAGCGGGAGGACCCTACGAGCAGTACTTC
CDR3: CASNLAGGPYEQYF

size: -
J: TRBJ2-5
D: -
V: TRBV12-5
DNA: TGTGCTAGTGGTTTGGACTTCGAGGGAGAGACCCAGTACTTC
CDR3: CASGLDFEGETQYF

size: -
J: TRBJ2-3
D: TRBD2
V: TRBV4-1
DNA: TGCGCCAGCAGCCCACTAGCGGTGAACACAGATACGCAGTATTTT
CDR3: CASSPLAVNTDTQYF

size: -
J: TRBJ1-2
D: -
V: TRBV6-5
DNA: TGTGCCAGCAGTTACTCGAGTGGACTCTATGGCTACACCTTC
CDR3: CASSYSSGLYGYTF

size: -
J: TRBJ2-7
D: TRBD2
V: TRBV27
DNA: TGTGCCAGCAGGGGACTAGCGGGAAGGGTAATACACGAGCAGTACTTC
CDR3: CASRGLAGRVIHEQYF